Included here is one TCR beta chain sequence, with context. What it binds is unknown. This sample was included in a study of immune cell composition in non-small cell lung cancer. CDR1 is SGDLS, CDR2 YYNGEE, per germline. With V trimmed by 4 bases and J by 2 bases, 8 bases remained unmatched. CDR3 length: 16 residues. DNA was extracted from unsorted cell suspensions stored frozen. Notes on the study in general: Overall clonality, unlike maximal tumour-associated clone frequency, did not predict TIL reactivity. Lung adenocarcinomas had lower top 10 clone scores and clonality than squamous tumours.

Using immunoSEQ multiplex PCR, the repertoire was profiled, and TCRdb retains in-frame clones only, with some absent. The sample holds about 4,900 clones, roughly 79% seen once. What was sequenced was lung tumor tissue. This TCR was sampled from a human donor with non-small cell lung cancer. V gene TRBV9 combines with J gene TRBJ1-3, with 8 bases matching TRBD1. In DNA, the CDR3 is TGTGCCAGCAGCCCAACGGACAGGGTTCCTGGAAACACCATATATTTT. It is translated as CASSPTDRVPGNTIYF.